This T cell receptor (beta chain) derives from a study of CD8+ T cells in alopecia areata. As for the study in general: Twice daily, treated patients received 5 to 10 mg of oral tofacitinib.

Extraction of RNA preceded its reverse transcription into cDNA, which served as the sequencing template. Measured with immunoSEQ multiplex PCR; TCRdb has only the in-frame clones, and not every one. Of about 210,000 clones listed, approximately 47% are singletons. Study outcomes and limitations: The study found TCR sharing across patients less clear than in mice, possibly for HLA reasons. Many expanded lesional clones persisted in scalp and blood during tofacitinib.

Sample treatment: oral pan-JAK inhibitor, 5-10 mg twice daily. The CDR3 sequence is 14 residues long. Germline assignment: CDR1 SGHRS and CDR2 YFSETQ. Trimming cost V 7 bases and J 2 bases, with 10 bases left between them. With regard to this clone: As yet, its antigen is unknown.

This sequence originates from a human donor with alopecia areata. The sequencing used CD4+ T cells sorted from blood, collected at approximately week 37, from a patient treated with tofacitinib. The chain carries TRBV5-1 and TRBJ2-6, with D unresolved. The CDR3 loop reads CASGPNPGANVLTF. The DNA for the CDR3 is TGCGCCAGCGGGCCGAACCCTGGGGCCAACGTCCTGACTTTC.